The 29 T cell receptor beta chains presented below share a single source sample, sequenced in a study of identifying expanded T cells in peripheral blood. The repertoire was sequenced with immunoSEQ multiplex PCR; TCRdb's copy has only in-frame clones and lacks some. The table has some 93,000 clones, approximately 86% seen once; the top ten hold 4.5% to 7%. The sample taken for sequencing was blood. The receptors were sampled from a person aged 18 to 75 in good health.

This rearrangement joins TRBV27 to TRBJ1-1; 9 positions match TRBD1. The trim removed 1 base at V and 11 bases at J, leaving 11 bases unmatched. Germline lookup yields CDR1 MNHEY and CDR2 SMNVEV (reference sequence). This CDR3 is built from 15 residues. CDR3 region: CASSLFGGTGSGAFF. CDR3 sequence (DNA): TGTGCCAGCAGTTTATTCGGGGGGACAGGGAGTGGGGCTTTCTTT.

The CDR3 coding sequence is TGTGCCAGCAGCTTAGCGGAGCCCCTGGGGGGCTACACCTTC. As protein: CASSLAEPLGGYTF. The chain combines TRBV7-9 with TRBJ1-2, with D unclear. The CDR3 is made up of 14 amino acids. Germline CDR1 SEHNR, CDR2 FQNEAQ (reference sequence). Trimming stripped 0 bases from V and 8 bases from J, with 13 bases between.

The chain is built from TRBV19 and TRBJ1-5, with a possible D match to TRBD1 (6 bases). This CDR3 is 14 amino acids long. With 3 bases removed from V and 6 bases from J, the gap between germline ends came to 12 bases. Per the germline V gene, CDR1 is LNHDA and CDR2 is SQIVND (reference sequence). CDR3 region: CASSITGTIQPQHF. CDR3 nucleotide sequence: TGTGCCAGTAGTATTACAGGGACCATTCAGCCCCAGCATTTT.

The rearrangement links TRBV6-4 to TRBJ2-7, with D maybe TRBD2 (6 bases). CDR3 length: 16 amino acids. Per the germline V gene, CDR1 is MRHNA and CDR2 is SNTAGT. With 8 bases removed from V and 1 base from J, the gap between germline ends came to 21 bases. The CDR3 DNA follows: TGTGCCAGCGGCCAACGGAGGGATCAAGGGTCCTACGAGCAGTACTTC. Protein product: CASGQRRDQGSYEQYF.

The chain carries TRBV5-1 and TRBJ1-2, with D possibly matching TRBD1 (6 bases). The CDR3 covers 14 residues. Germline loops: CDR1 SGHRS, CDR2 YFSETQ. The V end was cut by 4 bases, the J end by 4 bases, with 14 bases between. This CDR3 is CASSQGQGPYGYTF. The CDR3 nucleotides are TGCGCCAGCAGCCAGGGACAAGGCCCCTATGGCTACACCTTC.

V gene TRBV5-1 combines with J gene TRBJ2-7, with D perhaps given as TRBD1 or TRBD2 (5 bases each). Germline loops: CDR1 SGHRS, CDR2 YFSETQ. V was shortened by 1 base and J by 5 bases, with 13 bases between the two germline ends. CDR3 length: 14 amino acids. CDR3 bases: TGCGCCAGCAGCTTGCGAGGGGCTGGGCACGAGCAGTACTTC. Translated, it gives CASSLRGAGHEQYF.

This clone was recorded once. V and J are TRBV30 and TRBJ1-5; 8 bases fit TRBD1. The CDR3 spans 13 residues. V lost 3 bases to trimming and J lost 5 bases; unmatched junction nucleotides: 3. CDR1 GTSNPN and CDR2 SVGIG come from the germline V gene (reference sequence). The CDR3 bases are TGTGCCTGGAGCGGACAGGGAGATCAGCCCCAGCATTTT. It is translated as CAWSGQGDQPQHF. The full variable domain, its missing parts supplied by reference TRBV30 and TRBJ1-5, is SQTIHQWPATLVQPVGSPLSLECTVEGTSNPNLYWYRQAAGRGLQLLFYSVGIGQISSEVPQNLSASRPQDRQFILSSKKLLLSDSGFYLCAWSGQGDQPQHFGDGTRLSIL.

This chain connects TRBV11-3 to TRBJ2-1; TRBD2 matches 9 bases. The V gene end was trimmed by 4 bases and the J gene end by 2 bases; junction bases not matched to a gene: 0. CDR3 length equals 14 residues. Germline values: CDR1 SGHNT, CDR2 YENEEA. For the CDR3, the DNA is TGTGCCAGCAGCTCTAGCGGGACCTACAATGAGCAGTTCTTC. Translating gives CASSSSGTYNEQFF.

On this clone: Additional DNA sequences in this sample encode the identical CDR3. For the CDR3, the DNA is TGTGCCATCAGTGAGTCACAGATCTATGGCTACACCTTC. Translation: CAISESQIYGYTF. This chain connects TRBV10-3 to TRBJ1-2; no definite D call. The V and J ends lost 0 bases and 4 bases respectively, with 6 bases between them. Germline V gives CDR1 ENHRY, CDR2 SYGVKD. This CDR3 region has 13 residues.

V and J are TRBV5-1 and TRBJ2-6; D is undetermined. CDR1 and CDR2 (germline): SGHRS, YFSETQ. CDR3 length: 15 amino acids. V was pared by 3 bases and J by 0 bases, with 7 bases between. CDR3 in amino acids: CASSSEYSGANVLTF. DNA of the CDR3: TGCGCCAGCAGCTCCGAATACTCTGGGGCCAACGTCCTGACTTTC.

The chain combines TRBV19 with TRBJ1-1, with D unclear. The CDR3 totals 14 residues. The ends were cut back, 5 bases at V and 8 bases at J, with 18 bases in the middle. Germline V CDR1 and CDR2: LNHDA, SQIVND (reference sequence). CDR3 region: CASSPPTESSEAFF. The CDR3 nucleotides read TGTGCCAGTAGTCCGCCGACGGAGTCCTCGGAAGCTTTCTTT.

In DNA, the CDR3 is TGTGCCAGCAGCTTACGGGGCTGGGGGGGCGCAGATACGCAGTATTTT. It yields the protein CASSLRGWGGADTQYF. The chain combines TRBV7-2 with TRBJ2-3, with a tentative D call TRBD2 (7 bases). Trimming removed 2 bases at V and 4 bases at J, with 16 bases between. The CDR3 spans 16 residues. Germline lookup yields CDR1 SGHTA and CDR2 FQGNSA.

This chain uses TRBV18 with TRBJ2-1; the match to TRBD1 covers 9 bases. The V segment lost 2 bases and the J segment 0 bases; nucleotides outside the gene matches: 5. This CDR3 is 17 amino acids long. CDR1 and CDR2 from the germline V gene are KGHSH and LQKENI. The CDR3 sequence is CASSPGTGWNSYNEQFF. The CDR3 nucleotides are TGTGCCAGCTCACCAGGGACAGGGTGGAACTCCTACAATGAGCAGTTCTTC.

The chain is built from TRBV19 and TRBJ1-1; D not certain. The CDR3 is 11 residues long. Germline V gene data show CDR1 as LNHDA and CDR2 as SQIVND (reference sequence). Trimming pared 10 bases from V and 5 bases from J, leaving 11 bases between. CDR3 residues: CATHRATEAFF. CDR3 coding DNA: TGTGCCACCCATAGAGCGACTGAAGCTTTCTTT.

The V and J genes are TRBV18 and TRBJ1-1; TRBD1 is a possible D gene (5 bases). Deletions cut 3 bases from V and 0 bases from J, with 17 bases between. The CDR3 is 17 residues long. Per germline, CDR1 KGHSH and CDR2 LQKENI. The DNA of the CDR3 is TGTGCCAGCTCACCTTCCATTGTCAGGGTGATGAACACTGAAGCTTTCTTT. Protein sequence: CASSPSIVRVMNTEAFF.

The chain combines TRBV6-1 with TRBJ1-1; no clear D. Trimming pared 0 bases from V and 1 base from J, leaving 6 bases between. This CDR3 is built from 14 residues. Germline CDR1 and CDR2: MNHNS and SASEGT. The CDR3 DNA is TGTGCCAGCAGTGAAGCCCCGGGGAACACTGAAGCTTTCTTT. It translates to CASSEAPGNTEAFF.

The genes are TRBV29-1 and TRBJ1-2; 7 positions match TRBD1. CDR3 length: 13 amino acids. Unmatched junction bases numbered 7, after V lost 6 bases and J lost 3 bases. The V gene's germline CDR1 is SQVTM and CDR2 ANQGSEA. The CDR3 DNA reads as TGCAGCGTCTTAGACAGGGCCGACTATGGCTACACCTTC. This sequence encodes CSVLDRADYGYTF.

The V and J genes are TRBV6-6 and TRBJ1-3; no definite D call. The CDR3 length is 13 residues. V shed 5 bases and J shed 9 bases, with 14 bases lying between them. Germline CDR1 and CDR2: MNHNY and SVGAGI (reference sequence). CDR3 sequence: CASSDPPKSTIYF. The CDR3 DNA reads as TGTGCCAGCAGTGACCCCCCGAAGAGCACCATATATTTT.

This chain joins TRBV7-2 and TRBJ2-1, with 8 bases fitting TRBD1. Germline lookup yields CDR1 SGHTA and CDR2 FQGNSA. V dropped 4 bases and J dropped 8; count of bases not matched to a gene: 1. CDR3 size: 12 residues. CDR3 bases: TGTGCCAGCAGCTGGACAGGGTATGAGCAGTTCTTC. Residues: CASSWTGYEQFF. Filled out from reference TRBV7-2 and TRBJ2-1, the complete variable domain reads GAGVSQSPSNKVTEKGKDVELRCDPISGHTALYWYRQSLGQGLEFLIYFQGNSAPDKSGLPSDRFSAERTGGSVSTLTIQRTQQEDSAVYLCASSWTGYEQFFGPGTRLTVL.

The CDR3 DNA reads as TGTGCCAGCAGTTCCCGTGGGACAATCTACAATGAGCAGTTCTTC. This sequence encodes CASSSRGTIYNEQFF. J is TRBJ2-1 and V is TRBV6-5; D may be TRBD1 (6 bases). The germline V and J ends were trimmed by 4 bases and 3 bases, with 13 bases remaining between them. Germline V gene lookup returns CDR1 MNHEY and CDR2 SVGAGI. The CDR3 contains 15 residues.

The rearrangement joins TRBV19 to TRBJ2-5, with 8 bases that match TRBD1. After removal of 9 bases from V and 1 base from J, the junction contained 7 bases not matched to a gene. The CDR3 sequence is 14 residues long. Germline assignment: CDR1 LNHDA and CDR2 SQIVND (reference sequence). CDR3 DNA: TGTGCCAGCCGGCCCACAGGGGGCCAAGAGACCCAGTACTTC. It translates to CASRPTGGQETQYF.

The V call is TRBV30, the J call TRBJ1-1; D is unclear. The CDR3 sequence is 11 residues long. Germline V gene sequence: CDR1 GTSNPN, CDR2 SVGIG (reference sequence). Deletions cut 2 bases from V and 7 bases from J, with 8 bases between. The CDR3 nucleotides read TGTGCCTGGAGTCCGCATAGTGAAGCTTTCTTT. Protein sequence: CAWSPHSEAFF.

The J gene is TRBJ1-2, the V gene TRBV4-1, with D perhaps TRBD1 (5 bases). The CDR3 has 16 residues. CDR1 and CDR2 from the germline V gene are MGHRA and YSYEKL. V was cut by 2 bases and J by 0 bases, with 13 bases left in between. Here the CDR3 reads CASSQLDSPSNYGYTF. DNA of the CDR3: TGCGCCAGCAGCCAATTAGACAGCCCCTCTAACTATGGCTACACCTTC.

The rearrangement uses TRBV19 and TRBJ1-1; 9 bases map to TRBD1. V shed 1 base, J shed 1 base, and the junction held 4 bases outside the gene matches. Germline V CDR1 and CDR2: LNHDA, SQIVND (reference sequence). The CDR3 covers 16 residues. CDR3 sequence (DNA): TGTGCCAGTAGTATAGGGGGACAGGGAAGGAACACTGAAGCTTTCTTT. It is translated as CASSIGGQGRNTEAFF.

This chain joins TRBV5-6 and TRBJ1-4; D is unclear. V gave up 6 bases and J gave up 3 bases, with 15 bases separating them. CDR3 length: 15 residues. Germline V CDR1 and CDR2: SGHDT, YYEEEE. The CDR3 region is CASTLLGVANEKLFF. The CDR3 bases are TGTGCCAGCACCCTACTCGGAGTGGCTAATGAAAAACTGTTTTTT.

V usage is TRBV6-4 and J usage is TRBJ1-1; 9 nucleotides match TRBD1. This CDR3 is 15 amino acids long. CDR1 and CDR2 from the germline V gene are MRHNA and SNTAGT. The V and J ends lost 4 bases and 4 bases, in that order; junction bases with no gene match: 7. The CDR3 sequence: CASSAQGARGTEAFF. CDR3 DNA: TGTGCCAGCAGTGCACAGGGGGCGAGAGGCACTGAAGCTTTCTTT.

The chain joins TRBV15 to TRBJ2-7, with D hard to call. Trimming left V 0 bases short and J 10 bases short, with 13 bases between. This CDR3 spans 13 amino acids. CDR1 is LNHNV, CDR2 YYDKDF, per germline (reference sequence). As DNA, the CDR3 is TGTGCCACCAGCAGAGATAAGGGCCAGAAACAGTACTTC. This gives the protein CATSRDKGQKQYF.

CDR3 sequence reads: CAWSIGGAATGELFF. The CDR3 coding sequence is TGTGCCTGGAGTATCGGGGGGGCTGCCACCGGGGAGCTGTTTTTT. This rearrangement joins TRBV30 to TRBJ2-2, with 8 bases lining up with TRBD2. V dropped 2 bases and J dropped 4; count of bases not matched to a gene: 6. In germline, CDR1 is GTSNPN, CDR2 SVGIG (reference sequence). CDR3 length: 15 residues.

The chain recombines TRBV29-1 with TRBJ2-1; tentatively, D is TRBD2 (7 bases). The CDR3 is made up of 12 amino acids. Germline V gene lookup returns CDR1 SQVTM and CDR2 ANQGSEA. CDR3 bases: TGCGGCGGGGGCAGCTCCTACAATGAGCAGTTCTTC. Translation gives CGGGSSYNEQFF.